Listed below are T cell receptor beta chains from one sample, sequenced in a study of naive and memory T cell subsets. Using its own MiXCR run on the 5' RACE reads, TCRdb lists one record per CDR3 protein. Among 56,000 or so distinct CDR3 sequences listed, under 10% were seen once. These receptors were collected from a female donor in good health. Each CDR3 is given with its conserved first and last residue. D genes are given only for firm matches. Clone size is given for some rows only: seen once, a few or many times, or a class if the clone is expanded.

cdr3_aa: CASTFRDWRFNEQFF
cdr3_nt: TGTGCCAGCACGTTTCGGGACTGGAGGTTTAATGAGCAGTTCTTC
j_call: TRBJ2-1
d_call: .
clone_size: many
v_call: TRBV6-2/TRBV6-3

cdr3_aa: CASSYSDRPGSPLHF
cdr3_nt: TGTGCCAGCAGTTACTCAGACAGGCCCGGTTCACCCCTCCACTTT
j_call: TRBJ1-6
d_call: .
clone_size: many
v_call: TRBV6-5

cdr3_aa: CASSKGGTGFETQYF
cdr3_nt: TGTGCCAGCAGCAAGGGGGGGACAGGGTTCGAGACCCAGTACTTC
j_call: TRBJ2-5
d_call: TRBD1
clone_size: few
v_call: TRBV7-2

cdr3_aa: CASSFSGAGGPWTQYF
cdr3_nt: TGTGCCAGCAGCTTCTCGGGCGCGGGGGGGCCGTGGACGCAGTATTTT
j_call: TRBJ2-3
d_call: TRBD2
clone_size: many
v_call: TRBV7-9

cdr3_aa: CASRSPGGDTF
cdr3_nt: TGTGCCAGCCGTTCCCCGGGGGGCGACACCTTC
j_call: TRBJ1-2
d_call: .
clone_size: .
v_call: TRBV6-1

cdr3_aa: CASSYSSGFGNEQYF
cdr3_nt: TGTGCCAGCAGTTACTCGTCGGGGTTCGGAAACGAGCAGTACTTC
j_call: TRBJ2-7
d_call: .
clone_size: few
v_call: TRBV6-2/TRBV6-3

cdr3_aa: CASSAGQGHYNEQFF
cdr3_nt: TGTGCCAGCAGTGCCGGACAGGGGCACTACAATGAGCAGTTCTTC
j_call: TRBJ2-1
d_call: TRBD1
clone_size: .
v_call: TRBV12-3/TRBV12-4

cdr3_aa: CASSPPVTGGAWGYTF
cdr3_nt: TGTGCCAGCAGCCCACCCGTGACAGGGGGCGCGTGGGGCTACACCTTC
j_call: TRBJ1-2
d_call: TRBD1
clone_size: many
v_call: TRBV5-5

cdr3_aa: CASSPDRYYGYTF
cdr3_nt: TGTGCCAGCAGTCCGGACAGGTATTATGGCTACACCTTC
j_call: TRBJ1-2
d_call: TRBD1
clone_size: few
v_call: TRBV14

cdr3_aa: CASSQAGWANYGYTF
cdr3_nt: TGCGCCAGCAGCCAAGCAGGTTGGGCTAACTATGGCTACACCTTC
j_call: TRBJ1-2
d_call: .
clone_size: .
v_call: TRBV4-1

cdr3_aa: CASSQRWARDHMSNQPQHF
cdr3_nt: TGCGCCAGCAGCCAACGCTGGGCCAGGGACCATATGAGCAATCAGCCCCAGCATTTT
j_call: TRBJ1-5
d_call: .
clone_size: .
v_call: TRBV4-1

cdr3_aa: CASSLPEENTEAFF
cdr3_nt: TGTGCCAGCAGTTTACCAGAGGAGAACACTGAAGCTTTCTTT
j_call: TRBJ1-1
d_call: .
clone_size: .
v_call: TRBV12-3/TRBV12-4

cdr3_aa: CASSLGIRGSLGQFF
cdr3_nt: TGTGCCAGCAGCTTAGGAATCAGGGGCTCGCTTGGGCAGTTCTTC
j_call: TRBJ2-1
d_call: .
clone_size: many
v_call: TRBV7-8

cdr3_aa: CASSAQTGEAFF
cdr3_nt: TGTGCCAGCAGCGCCCAGACCGGTGAAGCTTTCTTT
j_call: TRBJ1-1
d_call: .
clone_size: many
v_call: TRBV25-1

cdr3_aa: CASSPTLPWEQYF
cdr3_nt: TGCGCCAGCAGCCCGACCTTACCCTGGGAGCAGTACTTC
j_call: TRBJ2-7
d_call: .
clone_size: many
v_call: TRBV5-1

cdr3_aa: CASSLDPLVREQYF
cdr3_nt: TGTGCCAGCAGCTTAGACCCTCTAGTCCGCGAGCAGTACTTC
j_call: TRBJ2-7
d_call: .
clone_size: many
v_call: TRBV11-2

cdr3_aa: CASSLVQGGTEAFF
cdr3_nt: TGCGCCAGCAGCTTAGTACAGGGGGGCACTGAAGCTTTCTTT
j_call: TRBJ1-1
d_call: TRBD1
clone_size: many
v_call: TRBV5-1

cdr3_aa: CASSQMGVPQHF
cdr3_nt: TGTGCCAGCAGCCAGATGGGGGTCCCCCAGCATTTT
j_call: TRBJ1-5
d_call: .
clone_size: many
v_call: TRBV28

cdr3_aa: CASSLDQGRQPQHF
cdr3_nt: TGTGCCAGCAGCTTGGATCAGGGCCGCCAGCCCCAGCATTTT
j_call: TRBJ1-5
d_call: .
clone_size: .
v_call: TRBV5-4

cdr3_aa: CASSYSGVQETQYF
cdr3_nt: TGTGCCAGCAGTTACTCAGGGGTCCAAGAGACCCAGTACTTC
j_call: TRBJ2-5
d_call: .
clone_size: few
v_call: TRBV6-6

cdr3_aa: CSARDHPGWTEAFF
cdr3_nt: TGCAGTGCTAGAGATCACCCAGGGTGGACTGAAGCTTTCTTT
j_call: TRBJ1-1
d_call: .
clone_size: .
v_call: TRBV20-1

cdr3_aa: CASSTGVGTEAFF
cdr3_nt: TGTGCCAGCAGCACAGGGGTGGGCACTGAAGCTTTCTTT
j_call: TRBJ1-1
d_call: TRBD1
clone_size: many
v_call: TRBV11-2

cdr3_aa: CASTPRGPLEQYF
cdr3_nt: TGCGCCAGCACCCCCAGGGGACCTTTGGAGCAGTACTTC
j_call: TRBJ2-7
d_call: .
clone_size: many
v_call: TRBV5-1